At least ten counts were recorded for the clone carrying this TCR beta chain. Its antigen is currently unknown. TCRdb redid the calling of the multiplex PCR reads with MiXCR, one entry per CDR3 protein. The repertoire consists of approximately 210,000 distinct CDR3 sequences, with around 32% occurring once and the leading ten covering around 1.4%. This CDR3 region has 16 residues. Looked up from germline, CDR1 is SGHVS and CDR2 is FQNEAQ. V was trimmed by 6 bases and J by 0 bases, leaving 18 bases between them. These data belong to a study of breast tumors, draining lymph nodes, adjacent tissues. Axillary draining lymph nodes of breast cancer patients supplied the node samples. Points from the study as a whole: Luminal-like breast cancer showed significantly higher tumor–nontumor repertoire similarity than basal-like.

The sequence was collected from a female donor with breast cancer. Some clones in this sample may be carry-over from other donors' samples. Sequencing was done on a sample of axillary lymph node tissue. This chain uses TRBV7-8 with TRBJ2-7; a weak D match, TRBD2 (7 bases). CDR3 nucleotide sequence: TGTGCCAGCAGTAAAAGGGGGGGGACGAGCTCCTACGAGCAGTACTTC. Its protein is CASSKRGGTSSYEQYF.